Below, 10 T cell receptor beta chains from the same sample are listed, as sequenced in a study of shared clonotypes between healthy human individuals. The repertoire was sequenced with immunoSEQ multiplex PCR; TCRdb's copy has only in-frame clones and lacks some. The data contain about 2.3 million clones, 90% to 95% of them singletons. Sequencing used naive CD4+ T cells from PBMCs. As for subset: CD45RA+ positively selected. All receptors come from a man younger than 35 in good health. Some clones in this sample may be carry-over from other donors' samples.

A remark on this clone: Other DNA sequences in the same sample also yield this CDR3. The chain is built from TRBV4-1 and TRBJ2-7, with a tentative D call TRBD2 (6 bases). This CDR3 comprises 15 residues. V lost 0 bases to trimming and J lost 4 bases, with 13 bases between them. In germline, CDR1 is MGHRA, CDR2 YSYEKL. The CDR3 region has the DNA TGCGCCAGCAGCCAAGATCGGGGGTCGAGTTACGAGCAGTACTTC. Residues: CASSQDRGSSYEQYF.

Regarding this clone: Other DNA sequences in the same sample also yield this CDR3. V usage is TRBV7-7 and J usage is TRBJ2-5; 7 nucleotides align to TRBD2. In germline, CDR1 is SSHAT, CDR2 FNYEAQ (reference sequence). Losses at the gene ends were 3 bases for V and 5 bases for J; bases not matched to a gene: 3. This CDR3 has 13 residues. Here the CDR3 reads CASSLAGVETQYF. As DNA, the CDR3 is TGTGCCAGCAGCTTGGCGGGGGTGGAGACCCAGTACTTC.

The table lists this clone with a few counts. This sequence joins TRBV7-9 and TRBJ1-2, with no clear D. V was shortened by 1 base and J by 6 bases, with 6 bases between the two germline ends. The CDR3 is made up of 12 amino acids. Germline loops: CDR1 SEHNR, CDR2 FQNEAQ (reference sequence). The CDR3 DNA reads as TGTGCCAGCAGCTTAGGTGGGCATGGCTACACCTTC. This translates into CASSLGGHGYTF.

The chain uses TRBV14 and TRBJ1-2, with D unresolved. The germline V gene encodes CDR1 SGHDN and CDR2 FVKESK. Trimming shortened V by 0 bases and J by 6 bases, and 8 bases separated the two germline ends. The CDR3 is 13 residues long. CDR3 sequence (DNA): TGTGCCAGCAGCCAAGATCGAAGCGATGGCTACACCTTC. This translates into CASSQDRSDGYTF.

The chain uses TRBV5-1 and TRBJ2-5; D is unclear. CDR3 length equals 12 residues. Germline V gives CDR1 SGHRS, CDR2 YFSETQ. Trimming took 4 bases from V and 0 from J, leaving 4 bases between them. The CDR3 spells CASSPYQETQYF. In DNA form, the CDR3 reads TGCGCCAGCAGCCCGTACCAAGAGACCCAGTACTTC.

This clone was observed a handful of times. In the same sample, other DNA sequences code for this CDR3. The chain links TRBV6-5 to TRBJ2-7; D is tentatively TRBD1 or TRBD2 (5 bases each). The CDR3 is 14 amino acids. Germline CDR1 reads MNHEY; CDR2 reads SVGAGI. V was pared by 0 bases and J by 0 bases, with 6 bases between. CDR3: CASSYSRGSYEQYF. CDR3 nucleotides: TGTGCCAGCAGTTACTCGAGGGGCTCCTACGAGCAGTACTTC.

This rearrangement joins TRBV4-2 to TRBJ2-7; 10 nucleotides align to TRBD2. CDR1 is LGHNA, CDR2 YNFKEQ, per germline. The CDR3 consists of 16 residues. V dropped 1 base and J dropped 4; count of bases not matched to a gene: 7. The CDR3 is CASSQGSSGSLYEQYF. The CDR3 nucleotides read TGTGCCAGCAGCCAAGGGTCTAGCGGGAGTTTGTACGAGCAGTACTTC.

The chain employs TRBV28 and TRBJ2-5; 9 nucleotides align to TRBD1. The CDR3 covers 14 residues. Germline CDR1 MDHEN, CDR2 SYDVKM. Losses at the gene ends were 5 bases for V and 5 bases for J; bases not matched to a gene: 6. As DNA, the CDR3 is TGTGCCAGCAGTCACAGGGGGCCTTGGGAGACCCAGTACTTC. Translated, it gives CASSHRGPWETQYF.

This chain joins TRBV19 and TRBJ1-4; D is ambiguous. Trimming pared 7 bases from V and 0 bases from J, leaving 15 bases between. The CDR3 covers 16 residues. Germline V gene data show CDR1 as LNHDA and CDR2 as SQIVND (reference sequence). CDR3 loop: CASNRADTATNEKLFF. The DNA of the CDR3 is TGTGCCAGTAATAGGGCAGACACCGCAACTAATGAAAAACTGTTTTTT.

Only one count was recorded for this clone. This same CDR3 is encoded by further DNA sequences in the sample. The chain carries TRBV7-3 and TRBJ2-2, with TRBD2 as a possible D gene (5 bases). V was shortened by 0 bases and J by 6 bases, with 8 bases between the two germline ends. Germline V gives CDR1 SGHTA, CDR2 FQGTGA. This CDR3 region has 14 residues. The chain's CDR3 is CASSLTAGSGELFF. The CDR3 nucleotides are TGTGCCAGCAGCTTAACTGCGGGCTCCGGGGAGCTGTTTTTT.